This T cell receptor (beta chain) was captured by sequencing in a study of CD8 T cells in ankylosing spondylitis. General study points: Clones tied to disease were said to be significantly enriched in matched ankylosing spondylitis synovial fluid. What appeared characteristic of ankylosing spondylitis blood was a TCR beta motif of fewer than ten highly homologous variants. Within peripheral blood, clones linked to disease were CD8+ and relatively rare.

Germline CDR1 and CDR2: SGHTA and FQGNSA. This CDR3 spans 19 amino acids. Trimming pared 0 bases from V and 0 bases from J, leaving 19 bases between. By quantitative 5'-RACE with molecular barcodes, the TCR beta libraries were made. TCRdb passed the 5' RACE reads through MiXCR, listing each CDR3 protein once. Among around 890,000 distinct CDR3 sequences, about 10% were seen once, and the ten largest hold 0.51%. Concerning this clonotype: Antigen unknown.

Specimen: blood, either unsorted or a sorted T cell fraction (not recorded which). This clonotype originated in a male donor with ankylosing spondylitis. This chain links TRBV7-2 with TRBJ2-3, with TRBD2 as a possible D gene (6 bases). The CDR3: CASSLAIAGINPSTDTQYF. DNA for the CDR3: TGTGCCAGCAGCTTAGCGATCGCGGGAATTAACCCCAGCACAGATACGCAGTATTTT.